The clone carrying this T cell receptor beta chain has just one count. The sample belongs to a study of blood T cell repertoires in COVID-19. About the research overall: Donors in the United States, Italy and Spain gave samples during acute or convalescent COVID-19.

Assay used: immunoSEQ multiplex PCR; TCRdb lists only in-frame clones, some missing. This sample carries approximately 300,000 clones, 75% to 90% of them seen once, and the ten largest clones take 4.5% to 5.5%. The recovered donors of Cohort 3 showed two negative PCRs, clearance, or symptom resolution. Sequenced: PBMCs or T cells enriched from blood (not recorded which). The clonotype originates from a man between 60 and 70 years old who had recovered from COVID-19.

Written as DNA, the CDR3 is TGTGCCAGCAGCTTAGAAACTCGAACCTACGAGCAGTACTTC. Its protein product is CASSLETRTYEQYF. J is TRBJ2-7 and V is TRBV7-9; D unclear. V shed 1 base and J shed 2 bases, with 9 bases lying between them. The CDR3 extends over 14 amino acids. CDR1 is SEHNR and CDR2 is FQNEAQ in the germline V gene (reference sequence).